This is a list of T cell receptor beta chains from one sample in a study of T-cell reconstitution after alpha-beta-depleted transplantation in children. Using its own MiXCR run on the PCR reads, TCRdb lists one record per CDR3 protein. The sample lists a few hundred thousand distinct CDR3 sequences; 11% were seen once. The sample was PBMCs from the stem cell graft donor, taken from the stem cell graft. All receptors come from a human donor who donated a stem cell graft to a child with acute myeloid leukemia. CDR3s include the opening cysteine and the closing phenylalanine or tryptophan. D genes are given only for firm matches. For some rows the clone size is stated as once, few or many, or as a class when expanded; others skip it.

cdr3_aa | cdr3_nt | j_call | v_call | d_call | clone_size
CASSRARADNEQFF | TGCGCCAGCAGCCGGGCCAGGGCGGACAATGAGCAGTTCTTC | TRBJ2-1 | TRBV5-1 | - | -
CASSQDIAGGYYEQYF | TGCGCCAGCAGCCAAGATATCGCAGGGGGATACTACGAGCAGTACTTC | TRBJ2-7 | TRBV4-3 | TRBD1 | few
CASSLLYNEQFF | TGTGCCAGCAGTTTACTCTACAATGAGCAGTTCTTC | TRBJ2-1 | TRBV12-3/TRBV12-4 | - | many
CASSFSVGSETQYF | TGTGCCAGCAGTTTTTCGGTAGGCTCGGAGACCCAGTACTTC | TRBJ2-5 | TRBV12-3/TRBV12-4 | - | few
CASSLSGGRVTFF | TGCGCCAGCAGCTTGTCGGGGGGGCGCGTAACTTTCTTT | TRBJ1-1 | TRBV5-1 | - | few
CASRATGGADGYTF | TGTGCCAGCAGGGCCACTGGAGGCGCTGATGGCTACACCTTC | TRBJ1-2 | TRBV7-2 | - | few
CAWSGYRDRVAGANVLTF | TGTGCCTGGAGTGGGTACCGGGACAGGGTGGCTGGGGCCAACGTCCTGACTTTC | TRBJ2-6 | TRBV30 | TRBD1 | few
CASSKYWSRGPDTQYF | TGTGCCAGCAGCAAATACTGGTCGAGAGGTCCAGATACGCAGTATTTT | TRBJ2-3 | TRBV21-1 | - | few
CATSRDLGRSRYSGANVLTF | TGTGCCACCAGCAGAGATTTGGGCAGGTCGAGATATTCTGGGGCCAACGTCCTGACTTTC | TRBJ2-6 | TRBV15 | - | -
CASSDEGAAYNEQFF | TGCGCCAGCAGTGATGAGGGGGCAGCCTACAATGAGCAGTTCTTC | TRBJ2-1 | TRBV10-2 | TRBD1 | many
CASSYLGQGRSGELFF | TGTGCCAGCAGCTATCTTGGACAGGGGAGGAGCGGGGAGCTGTTTTTT | TRBJ2-2 | TRBV5-5 | TRBD1 | many
CASSQGTAGATDTQYF | TGCGCCAGCAGCCAGGGGACAGCCGGGGCCACAGATACGCAGTATTTT | TRBJ2-3 | TRBV4-1 | TRBD1 | few
CASSWGTGTGELFF | TGCGCCAGCAGCTGGGGGACGGGGACCGGGGAGCTGTTTTTT | TRBJ2-2 | TRBV5-1 | - | -
CSASRLASDTQYF | TGCAGTGCTTCAAGACTAGCGTCAGATACGCAGTATTTT | TRBJ2-3 | TRBV20-1 | TRBD2 | few